Below, one T cell receptor beta chain is given with its context. Its antigen target is currently unknown. No much larger clone exists at a distance of one base, and base qualities are not known. The CDR3 regions of human TCRbeta chains were analyzed by immunosequencing. The authors processed their data as follows. Repertoire TCRs were matched against a reference library of SARS-CoV-2-specific TCRs generated with the MIRA antigen-specificity platform. Breadth was defined as the fraction of unique TCRs that were SARS-CoV-2-associated, and depth was defined as the fraction of total T cells that were SARS-CoV-2-associated. Using the MIRA data, every spike-specific TCR was mapped to the spike region that the TCR reacted to and assigned to either a CD4 or a CD8 class. Log10-transformed breadth and depth values were compared by one-way ANOVA with Sidak's multiple comparisons tests. Here the immuneACCESS table is served through TCRdb, limited to in-frame sequences with V and J called. Missing clones are a known gap in these copies; in checked studies unresolved V genes cover under half, and the rest lacks a known reason. Clonal size and the V and J genes are those of that table, whereas D and trimming came from the DNA. The sample table lists more than 110,000 clones, 90% of them with a count of one. 3.4% of the sample is held by the ten biggest clonotypes.

The data were taken from a study of T cell responses to AZD1222 COVID-19 vaccine (dated by TCRdb to the early 2020s). Notes on the research overall: AZD1222 recipients with second doses at about 4 weeks or about 12 weeks were pooled, because spike-specific TCR depth and breadth did not differ between schedules. TCR sequencing covered over 230 trial participants: 207 given two doses of AZD1222 and approximately 26 given two doses of MenACWY control vaccine. Trial participants were enrolled by age into subgroups of 18-55, 56-69 and 70-plus years, and around 140, 26 and 57 TCR-sequenced participants, respectively, were included in these subgroups. General conclusions and limits of the study: Because no samples from the day 14 peak response were available, repertoires could be characterized only after the peak T cell response. In the small 56-69-year group, the increase in depth fell short of significance, most likely because of low power. Reportedly, close to half of the unique spike-specific TCRs recognized epitopes lying outside the regions that are mutated in the B.1.351 and B.1.1.7 variants. The whole spike protein was spanned by vaccine-associated CD4 TCRs, and dominant responses were seen in regions 160-218 and 743-854. A significant rise in spike-specific TCR breadth and depth was observed after two AZD1222 doses relative to day 0 and relative to MenACWY recipients. Conclusions about previously exposed vaccinees are limited because only five to seven AZD1222 recipients were SARS-CoV-2 seropositive at baseline. Participants were mostly white British and included more females than males, and it was suggested by the authors that clonal diversity may have been underestimated.

In light of the paper, this sample's time point label describes: baseline before first vaccination. Vaccinee samples came from UK trials COV001 and COV002, including a single-blind randomized controlled phase 2/3 trial of AZD1222 (ChAdOx1 nCoV-19) in healthy adults. For TCRbeta chain sequencing, PBMC samples were collected from trial participants at day 0 and at day 28 after the second dose. The clonotype originates from an adult in good health. The material sequenced was peripheral blood, taken on day 0 of AZD1222 vaccination.

CDR3 reads: CSPSGTDTQYF. The nucleotide sequence is TGCAGCCCCAGTGGCACAGATACGCAGTATTTT. This sequence uses TRBV20-1 and TRBJ2-3; no D segment can be confidently identified. From its cysteine to its phenylalanine, the CDR3 spans 11 amino acids. Left in the record is the CDR3 DNA by itself, 33 bases read in frame from the first base. CDR1 and CDR2, per the germline V gene (reference sequence), are DFQATT and SNEGSKA.